This passage covers 32 T cell receptor beta chains from one sample sequenced in a study of T cells after posttransplantation cyclophosphamide. Sequenced by immunoSEQ multiplex PCR; TCRdb stores in-frame clones only, minus some. In the table there are 17,000 or so clones, roughly 81% of which are singletons. A marrow graft followed busulfan-fludarabine conditioning, with cyclophosphamide on days +3 and +4. The sample here was CD8+ T cells sorted from PBMCs, taken approximately 1,900 days after a stem cell transplant with posttransplant cyclophosphamide. The receptors were gathered from a female patient in her thirties or forties who received an allogeneic stem cell transplant from a related donor, was CMV-positive, and had no GVHD. Some T cells could come from the graft donor.

This clone is medium-sized. This chain uses TRBV7-8 with TRBJ2-3, with D perhaps TRBD1 (6 bases). Trimming pared 1 base from V and 2 bases from J, leaving 10 bases between. The CDR3 extends over 15 amino acids. Looked up from germline, CDR1 is SGHVS and CDR2 is FQNEAQ. This CDR3 reads CASSLDRAYTDTQYF. The CDR3, as DNA: TGTGCCAGCAGCTTAGACAGGGCTTACACAGATACGCAGTATTTT.

This clone was counted once. This rearrangement joins TRBV7-9 to TRBJ1-5; TRBD1 agrees at 7 bases. The V gene end was trimmed by 4 bases and the J gene end by 5 bases; junction bases not matched to a gene: 8. Germline V gene sequence: CDR1 SEHNR, CDR2 FQNEAQ (reference sequence). There are 15 residues in the CDR3. The CDR3 here is CASSSDRDFYQPQHF. The CDR3 nucleotides are TGTGCCAGCAGCTCCGACAGGGACTTTTATCAGCCCCAGCATTTT.

The chain links TRBV5-1 to TRBJ2-2; D is possibly TRBD2 (5 bases). The CDR3 is made up of 15 amino acids. V was trimmed by 2 bases and J by 1 base, leaving 9 bases between them. Germline lookup yields CDR1 SGHRS and CDR2 YFSETQ. The CDR3 region is CASSFTRVNTGELFF. The DNA for the CDR3 is TGCGCCAGCAGCTTCACTAGGGTGAACACCGGGGAGCTGTTTTTT.

V usage is TRBV28 and J usage is TRBJ1-5; D is unclear. Trimming removed 5 bases from V and 1 base from J, with 12 bases in between. Germline lookup yields CDR1 MDHEN and CDR2 SYDVKM. The CDR3 is 15 amino acids. CDR3 sequence: CASSLGPVSNQPQHF. The CDR3 bases are TGTGCCAGCAGTCTGGGCCCCGTCAGCAATCAGCCCCAGCATTTT.

The chain joins TRBV29-1 to TRBJ1-1; no reliable D call. In germline, CDR1 is SQVTM, CDR2 ANQGSEA. This CDR3 region has 11 residues. Deletions cut 1 base from V and 10 bases from J, with 10 bases between. The CDR3 DNA sequence: TGCAGCGTTGAAGGCCGTCTAGGAGCTTTCTTT. Protein product: CSVEGRLGAFF.

This chain uses TRBV2 with TRBJ2-1; D is possibly TRBD1 (5 bases). CDR3 length: 13 amino acids. Germline V CDR1 and CDR2: SNHLY, FYNNEI. Trimming pared 10 bases from V and 5 bases from J, leaving 15 bases between. CDR3 residues: CATHWGGDNEQFF. The CDR3 nucleotides are TGTGCCACCCACTGGGGCGGAGACAATGAGCAGTTCTTC.

The chain couples TRBV9 to TRBJ2-7; TRBD1 might be the D (6 bases). Germline V gene data show CDR1 as SGDLS and CDR2 as YYNGEE. The CDR3 is 15 residues long. V lost 0 bases and J lost 4, with 14 bases in between. The CDR3 loop is CASSVGWGQGYEQYF. In DNA form, the CDR3 reads TGTGCCAGCAGCGTAGGATGGGGGCAGGGGTACGAGCAGTACTTC.

V usage is TRBV9 and J usage is TRBJ2-1; TRBD2 matches 11 bases. The length of the CDR3 is 16 residues. The ends lost 1 base at V and 6 bases at J; junction bases unmatched: 6. CDR1 SGDLS and CDR2 YYNGEE come from the germline V gene. The CDR3 nucleotides are TGTGCCAGCAGCGTACCGCTAGCGGGGGGATCCAATGAGCAGTTCTTC. Encoded protein: CASSVPLAGGSNEQFF.

This clone was recorded once. This rearrangement joins TRBV19 to TRBJ1-4; D is ambiguous. Germline V gives CDR1 LNHDA, CDR2 SQIVND (reference sequence). The length of the CDR3 is 13 residues. Trimming took off 5 bases at V and 8 bases at J, with 12 bases between the two ends. In DNA form, the CDR3 reads TGTGCCAGTAGTGCTGATTTAGAGGAAAAACTGTTTTTT. Translation: CASSADLEEKLFF.

The chain is built from TRBV7-9 and TRBJ1-1; D is unclear. This CDR3 spans 13 amino acids. Trimming cost V 4 bases and J 7 bases, with 13 bases left between them. Germline V gene sequence: CDR1 SEHNR, CDR2 FQNEAQ (reference sequence). The CDR3 nucleotides are TGTGCCAGCAGCTCTCTTCCGTTGCGTGAAGCTTTCTTT. Its protein is CASSSLPLREAFF.

V and J are TRBV19 and TRBJ2-7; 7 bases match TRBD1. V was pared by 10 bases and J by 2 bases, with 8 bases of the junction left unmatched. The CDR3 runs to 13 residues. Germline V CDR1 and CDR2: LNHDA, SQIVND (reference sequence). DNA of the CDR3: TGTGCCACCGGACAGGCTTCGACCTACGAGCAGTACTTC. Translating it yields CATGQASTYEQYF.

In this sample, this clone turned up once. This chain uses TRBV28 with TRBJ1-5; 12 bases agree with TRBD1. The CDR3 totals 15 residues. CDR1 and CDR2 (germline): MDHEN, SYDVKM. V lost 6 bases and J lost 6; bases outside the gene matches: 6. CDR3 nucleotide sequence: TGTGCCAGCAGCTCCGGGACAGGGGGCCGTCAGCCCCAGCATTTT. Its protein product is CASSSGTGGRQPQHF.

The chain uses TRBV11-2 and TRBJ1-5, with no clear D. The CDR3 runs to 13 residues. Trimming took off 1 base at V and 6 bases at J, with 7 bases between the two ends. CDR1 is SGHAT and CDR2 is FQNNGV in the germline V gene. The CDR3 sequence: CASSLGGFQPQHF. The CDR3 nucleotides are TGTGCCAGCAGCTTAGGAGGGTTTCAGCCCCAGCATTTT.

This sequence joins TRBV9 and TRBJ2-5; D perhaps matches TRBD2 (7 bases). The germline CDR1 and CDR2 sequences are SGDLS and YYNGEE. V lost 0 bases to trimming and J lost 4 bases, with 13 bases between them. This CDR3 is built from 15 residues. For the CDR3, the DNA is TGTGCCAGCAGCGTAGAATGGGGGGGCGGAGAGACCCAGTACTTC. Its protein is CASSVEWGGGETQYF.

The chain couples TRBV5-1 to TRBJ2-5; 16 nucleotides align to TRBD2. The trim removed 2 bases at V and 0 bases at J, leaving 7 bases unmatched. The CDR3 covers 19 residues. Germline V gene sequence: CDR1 SGHRS, CDR2 YFSETQ. Here the CDR3 reads CASSFSGTSGGEYQETQYF. DNA for the CDR3: TGCGCCAGCAGCTTCTCCGGGACTAGCGGGGGGGAGTACCAAGAGACCCAGTACTTC.

The J gene is TRBJ2-1, the V gene TRBV9; D gene uncertain. The ends were cut back, 3 bases at V and 9 bases at J, with 7 bases in the middle. Germline CDR1 reads SGDLS; CDR2 reads YYNGEE. There are 11 residues in the CDR3. For the CDR3, the DNA is TGTGCCAGCAGCGCCCGGAGTGAGCAGTTCTTC. It translates to CASSARSEQFF.

The chain joins TRBV6-5 to TRBJ2-3, with 9 bases that match TRBD1. The trim removed 0 bases at V and 4 bases at J, leaving 5 bases unmatched. Germline assignment: CDR1 MNHEY and CDR2 SVGAGI. CDR3 length: 16 residues. CDR3 loop: CASSYSTWTGADTQYF. Written as DNA, the CDR3 is TGTGCCAGCAGTTACTCGACTTGGACAGGGGCAGATACGCAGTATTTT.

The V and J genes are TRBV7-9 and TRBJ2-3, with 11 bases identical to TRBD1. Per germline, CDR1 SEHNR and CDR2 FQNEAQ (reference sequence). CDR3 length: 18 residues. Trimming cost V 4 bases and J 5 bases; bases outside gene matches: 14. CDR3 amino acids: CASSSPLPGQGEEDTQYF. DNA for the CDR3: TGTGCCAGCAGCTCCCCGCTACCGGGACAGGGGGAGGAAGATACGCAGTATTTT.

The CDR3 DNA reads TGTGCCAGCAGCCAAGCCCCCCTTATGGCAGGGAACATTCAGTACTTC. Its translation: CASSQAPLMAGNIQYF. V gene TRBV14 combines with J gene TRBJ2-4, with D possibly being TRBD1 (5 bases). The CDR3 extends over 16 amino acids. The germline CDR1 and CDR2 sequences are SGHDN and FVKESK. Trimming cost V 1 base and J 7 bases, with 17 bases left between them.

This chain joins TRBV27 and TRBJ1-6; TRBD1 might be the D (5 bases). V lost 6 bases and J 0 bases, leaving 6 bases between the germline ends. Germline V lookup: CDR1 MNHEY, CDR2 SMNVEV (reference sequence). The CDR3 runs to 14 residues. CDR3 region: CASSRDSYNSPLHF. CDR3 nucleotide sequence: TGTGCCAGCAGCAGGGACTCCTATAATTCACCCCTCCACTTT.

CDR3 region: CASSLARVTGSNTGELFF. The DNA for the CDR3 is TGTGCCAGCAGCTTGGCGAGAGTGACAGGGAGTAACACCGGGGAGCTGTTTTTT. V and J are TRBV5-5 and TRBJ2-2, with 7 positions matching TRBD1. This CDR3 comprises 18 residues. With V trimmed by 0 bases and J by 2 bases, 10 bases remained unmatched. Germline V CDR1 and CDR2: SGHKS, YYEKEE (reference sequence).

This chain uses TRBV19 with TRBJ2-7; D is uncertain. Germline CDR1 reads LNHDA; CDR2 reads SQIVND (reference sequence). CDR3 size: 13 residues. Trimming shortened V by 1 base and J by 3 bases, and 7 bases separated the two germline ends. The CDR3 spells CASSIGPGYEQYF. The CDR3 DNA is TGTGCCAGTAGTATAGGTCCAGGCTACGAGCAGTACTTC.

The V gene is TRBV7-6, the J gene TRBJ2-7; 8 nucleotides agree with TRBD1. Unmatched junction bases numbered 12, after V lost 4 bases and J lost 7 bases. This CDR3 is built from 15 residues. CDR1 and CDR2 from the germline V gene are SGHVS and FNYEAQ. CDR3 amino acids: CASSSVQGAQGEQYF. Here the CDR3 DNA reads TGTGCCAGCAGCTCAGTCCAGGGGGCGCAGGGGGAGCAGTACTTC.

The genes are TRBV5-6 and TRBJ1-5; 7 bases line up with TRBD1. V gave up 3 bases and J gave up 3 bases; unmatched junction bases: 6. The CDR3 length is 15 residues. Germline V gives CDR1 SGHDT, CDR2 YYEEEE. The CDR3 bases are TGTGCCAGCAGCTACTCCGGGACAGTCAATCAGCCCCAGCATTTT. Its protein product is CASSYSGTVNQPQHF. The variable domain in full, completed from reference TRBV5-6 and TRBJ1-5, reads DAGVTQSPTHLIKTRGQQVTLRCSPKSGHDTVSWYQQALGQGPQFIFQYYEEEERQRGNFPDRFSGHQFPNYSSELNVNALLLGDSALYLCASSYSGTVNQPQHFGDGTRLSIL.

The rearrangement joins TRBV5-1 to TRBJ2-5; TRBD2 matches at 15 bases. Germline CDR1 SGHRS, CDR2 YFSETQ. This CDR3 has 18 amino acids. Trimming took 1 base from V and 1 from J; bases not matched to a gene: 5. The CDR3 DNA follows: TGCGCCAGCAGCTTGACGGGACTAGCGGGGGGAATCCAAGAGACCCAGTACTTC. Protein product: CASSLTGLAGGIQETQYF.

V gene TRBV14 combines with J gene TRBJ1-1; 9 nucleotides agree with TRBD1. Trimming cost V 2 bases and J 0 bases; bases outside gene matches: 13. Germline CDR1 reads SGHDN; CDR2 reads FVKESK. The CDR3 length is 19 residues. DNA of the CDR3: TGTGCCAGCAGCCAACGTCCGGGACAGGGTCGCGGGATGAACACTGAAGCTTTCTTT. Its translation is CASSQRPGQGRGMNTEAFF.

This clone was observed a few times. This chain joins TRBV27 and TRBJ2-5; D perhaps matches TRBD1 (6 bases). V lost 4 bases to trimming and J lost 4 bases, with 13 bases between them. Looked up from germline, CDR1 is MNHEY and CDR2 is SMNVEV (reference sequence). This CDR3 comprises 14 residues. In nucleotides, the CDR3 is TGTGCCAGCAGTTCAGGACAAGGGGGAGAGACCCAGTACTTC. Translation: CASSSGQGGETQYF.

In its sample, this clone was seen a few times. The V call is TRBV27, the J call TRBJ2-2, with 10 positions matching TRBD1. The CDR3 has 15 amino acids. Germline assignment: CDR1 MNHEY and CDR2 SMNVEV (reference sequence). J lost 6 bases, V lost 2 bases, and 3 bases had no gene match. The CDR3 protein is CASSLDRGLAGELFF. Here the CDR3 DNA reads TGTGCCAGCAGTTTAGACAGGGGGCTCGCCGGGGAGCTGTTTTTT.

The chain couples TRBV27 to TRBJ2-1; TRBD1 agrees at 7 bases. CDR3 size: 13 residues. Trimming removed 4 bases from V and 5 bases from J; junction bases left unmatched: 2. Germline loops: CDR1 MNHEY, CDR2 SMNVEV (reference sequence). CDR3 sequence reads: CASSWQGDNEQFF. The CDR3 nucleotides are TGTGCCAGCAGTTGGCAGGGGGACAATGAGCAGTTCTTC.

V and J are TRBV7-9 and TRBJ2-7; D is possibly TRBD2 (7 bases). The CDR3 is 15 residues long. Germline values: CDR1 SEHNR, CDR2 FQNEAQ (reference sequence). Trimming removed 7 bases at V and 3 bases at J, with 19 bases between. The CDR3 loop reads CASIQEGGGSYEQYF. The CDR3, as DNA: TGTGCCAGCATCCAAGAAGGGGGGGGGAGCTACGAGCAGTACTTC.

The chain couples TRBV7-9 to TRBJ1-1; 8 nucleotides match TRBD1. V gave up 0 bases and J gave up 0 bases; unmatched junction bases: 3. This CDR3 contains 16 residues. The germline CDR1 and CDR2 sequences are SEHNR and FQNEAQ (reference sequence). CDR3: CASSLARQGLNTEAFF. The CDR3 nucleotides are TGTGCCAGCAGCTTAGCCCGACAGGGGTTGAACACTGAAGCTTTCTTT.

This clone showed up just once. This chain links TRBV5-4 with TRBJ2-7, with TRBD2 matching 11 bases. The CDR3 is 17 amino acids. J lost 0 bases, V lost 2 bases, and 7 bases had no gene match. Germline CDR1 reads SGHNT; CDR2 reads YYREEE (reference sequence). This CDR3 is CASSFTSGGTPSYEQYF. The CDR3 nucleotides read TGTGCCAGCAGCTTTACTAGCGGGGGAACCCCCTCCTACGAGCAGTACTTC.